This T cell receptor beta chain was captured in a study of shared clonotypes between healthy human individuals. Study summary: Researchers assigned three CD4 naive, three CD4 memory, two CD8 naive and one CD8 memory plate to each donor.

Assay execution proceeded at the deep level. This table comes from immunoSEQ multiplex PCR, and its TCRdb copy is limited to in-frame clones, with some not included. The data contain 1 million to 1.3 million clones, approximately 80% of them singletons. The CDR3 sequence is 13 residues long. CDR1 is SGHTA and CDR2 is FQGTGA in the germline V gene. Trimming left V 5 bases short and J 9 bases short, with 14 bases between. About this clone itself: Its antigen is unidentified.

Study results and caveats: Naive CD4 clonotypes were shared across a few donors at about 5%.

Sequencing was carried out using memory CD4+ T cells from PBMCs. The subset was: CD45RA-negative fraction. The sequence came from a man between 18 and 29 years old in good health. Some clones in this sample may be carry-over from other donors' samples. The chain carries TRBV7-3 and TRBJ2-1; D possibly corresponds to TRBD2 (5 bases). The CDR3 is CASSPQLDGEQFF. The CDR3 DNA follows: TGTGCCAGCAGCCCCCAACTAGATGGTGAGCAGTTCTTC.